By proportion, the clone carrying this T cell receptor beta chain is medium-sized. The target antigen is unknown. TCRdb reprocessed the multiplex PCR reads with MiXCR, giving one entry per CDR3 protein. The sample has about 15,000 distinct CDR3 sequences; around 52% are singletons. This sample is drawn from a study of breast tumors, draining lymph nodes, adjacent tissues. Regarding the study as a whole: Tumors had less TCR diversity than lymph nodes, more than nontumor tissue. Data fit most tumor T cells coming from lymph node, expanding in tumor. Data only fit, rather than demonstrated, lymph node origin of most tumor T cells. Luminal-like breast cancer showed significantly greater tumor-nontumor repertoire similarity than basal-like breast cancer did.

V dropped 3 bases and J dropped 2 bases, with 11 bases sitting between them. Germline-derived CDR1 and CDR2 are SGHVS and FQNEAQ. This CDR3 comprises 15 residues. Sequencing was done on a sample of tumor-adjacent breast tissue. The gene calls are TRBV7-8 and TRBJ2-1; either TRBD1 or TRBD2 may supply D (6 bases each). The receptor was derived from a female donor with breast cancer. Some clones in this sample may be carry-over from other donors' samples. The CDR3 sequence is CASSLPGATYNEQFF. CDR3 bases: TGTGCCAGCAGCTTGCCGGGGGCCACCTACAATGAGCAGTTCTTC.